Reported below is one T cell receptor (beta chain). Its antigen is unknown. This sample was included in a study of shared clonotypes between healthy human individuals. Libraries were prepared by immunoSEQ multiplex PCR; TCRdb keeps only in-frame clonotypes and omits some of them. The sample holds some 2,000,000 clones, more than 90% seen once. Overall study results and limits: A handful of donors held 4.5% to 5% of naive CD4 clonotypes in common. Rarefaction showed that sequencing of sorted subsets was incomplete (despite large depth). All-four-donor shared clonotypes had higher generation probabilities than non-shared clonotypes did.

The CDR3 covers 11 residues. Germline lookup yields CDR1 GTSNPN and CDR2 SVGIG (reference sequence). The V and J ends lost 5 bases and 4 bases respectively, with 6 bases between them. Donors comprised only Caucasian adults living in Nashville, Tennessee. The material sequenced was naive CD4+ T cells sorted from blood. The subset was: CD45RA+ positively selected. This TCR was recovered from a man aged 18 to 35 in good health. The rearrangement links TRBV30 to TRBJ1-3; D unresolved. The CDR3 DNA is TGTGCCTGGGAACAGGGAAACACCATATATTTT. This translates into CAWEQGNTIYF.